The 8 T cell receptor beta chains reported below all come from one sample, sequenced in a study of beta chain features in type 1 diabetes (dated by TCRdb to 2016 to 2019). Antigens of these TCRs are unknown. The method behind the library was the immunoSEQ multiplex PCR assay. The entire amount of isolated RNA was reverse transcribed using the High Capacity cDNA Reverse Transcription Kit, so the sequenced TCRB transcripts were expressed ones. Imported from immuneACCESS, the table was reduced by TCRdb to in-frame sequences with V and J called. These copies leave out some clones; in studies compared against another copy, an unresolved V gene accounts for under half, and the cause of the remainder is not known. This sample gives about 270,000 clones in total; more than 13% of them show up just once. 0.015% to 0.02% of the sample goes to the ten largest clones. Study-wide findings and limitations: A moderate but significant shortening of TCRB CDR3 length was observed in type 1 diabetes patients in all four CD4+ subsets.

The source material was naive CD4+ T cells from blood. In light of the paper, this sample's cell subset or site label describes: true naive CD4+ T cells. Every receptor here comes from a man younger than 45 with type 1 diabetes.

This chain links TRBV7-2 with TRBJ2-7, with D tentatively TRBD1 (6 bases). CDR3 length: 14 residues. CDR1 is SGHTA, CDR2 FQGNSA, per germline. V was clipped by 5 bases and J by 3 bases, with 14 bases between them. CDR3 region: CASSPQGGDYEQYF. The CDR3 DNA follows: TGTGCCAGCAGCCCACAGGGTGGCGACTACGAGCAGTACTTC.

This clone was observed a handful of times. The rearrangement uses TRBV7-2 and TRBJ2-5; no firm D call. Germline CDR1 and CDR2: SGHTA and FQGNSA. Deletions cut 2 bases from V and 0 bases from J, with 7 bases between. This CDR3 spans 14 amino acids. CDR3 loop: CASSLRVNQETQYF. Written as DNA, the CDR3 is TGTGCCAGCAGCTTACGGGTGAACCAAGAGACCCAGTACTTC. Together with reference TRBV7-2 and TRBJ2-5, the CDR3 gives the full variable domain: GAGVSQSPSNKVTEKGKDVELRCDPISGHTALYWYRQSLGQGLEFLIYFQGNSAPDKSGLPSDRFSAERTGGSVSTLTIQRTQQEDSAVYLCASSLRVNQETQYFGPGTRLLVL.

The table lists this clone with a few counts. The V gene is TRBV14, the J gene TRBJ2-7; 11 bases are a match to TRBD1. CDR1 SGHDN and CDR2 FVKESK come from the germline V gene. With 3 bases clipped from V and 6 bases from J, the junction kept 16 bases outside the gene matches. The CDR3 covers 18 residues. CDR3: CASSHDHRRTGGAFEQYF. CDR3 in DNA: TGTGCCAGCAGCCACGATCACAGACGGACAGGGGGCGCGTTCGAGCAGTACTTC.

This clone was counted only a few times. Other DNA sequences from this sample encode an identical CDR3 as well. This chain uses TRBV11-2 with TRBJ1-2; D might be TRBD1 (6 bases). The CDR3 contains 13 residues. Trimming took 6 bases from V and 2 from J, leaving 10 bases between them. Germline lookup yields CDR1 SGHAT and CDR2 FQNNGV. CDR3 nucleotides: TGTGCCAGCAGTTCCGACAGGAACTATGGCTACACCTTC. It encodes CASSSDRNYGYTF.

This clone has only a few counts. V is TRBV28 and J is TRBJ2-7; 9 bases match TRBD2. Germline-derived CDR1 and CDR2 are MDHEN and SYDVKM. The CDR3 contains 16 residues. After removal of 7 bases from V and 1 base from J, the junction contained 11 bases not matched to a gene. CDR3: CASIKPGTSSSYEQYF. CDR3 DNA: TGTGCCAGCATTAAACCCGGGACTAGCTCTTCCTACGAGCAGTACTTC.

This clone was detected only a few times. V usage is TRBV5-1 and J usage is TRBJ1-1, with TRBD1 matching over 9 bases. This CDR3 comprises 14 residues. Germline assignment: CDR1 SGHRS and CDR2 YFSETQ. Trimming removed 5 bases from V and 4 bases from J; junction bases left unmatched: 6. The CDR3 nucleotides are TGCGCCAGCAGTGCTGGACAGGGGAGCACTGAAGCTTTCTTT. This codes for CASSAGQGSTEAFF.

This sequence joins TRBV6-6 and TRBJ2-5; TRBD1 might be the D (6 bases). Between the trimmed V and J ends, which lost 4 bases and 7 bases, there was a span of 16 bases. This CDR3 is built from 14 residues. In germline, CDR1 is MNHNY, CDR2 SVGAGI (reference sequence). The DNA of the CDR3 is TGTGCCAGCAGTTCCTCGACAGGTGGGATGACCCAGTACTTC. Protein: CASSSSTGGMTQYF.

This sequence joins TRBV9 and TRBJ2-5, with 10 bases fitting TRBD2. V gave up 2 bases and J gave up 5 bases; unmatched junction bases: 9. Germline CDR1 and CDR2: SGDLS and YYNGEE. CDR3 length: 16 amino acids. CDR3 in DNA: TGTGCCAGCAGCGTTACTAGCGGGATAGTGAAGGAGACCCAGTACTTC. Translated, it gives CASSVTSGIVKETQYF.